This TCR beta chain was captured by sequencing in a study of blood T cells in healthy people across ages. Germline-derived CDR1 and CDR2 are KGHSH and LQKENI. Between the trimmed V and J ends, which lost 3 bases and 6 bases, there was a span of 12 bases. CDR3 size: 14 residues. Primed by a sample-barcoded 5' primer and a J-beta primer mix, a second PCR proceeded for about 6 to 12 cycles. In TCRdb, the 5' RACE reads were re-called with MiXCR into one record per CDR3 protein. The sample shows fewer than 900,000 distinct CDR3 sequences, 40% to 45% of them seen only once. The sequenced sample was blood. This sequence was found in an older woman in good health. The chain uses TRBV18 and TRBJ2-1; TRBD1 or TRBD2 may be the D gene (5 bases each). The CDR3 nucleotides are TGTGCCAGCTCACCCCAACGGGACGGCAATGAGCAGTTCTTC. As protein: CASSPQRDGNEQFF.